The 26 T cell receptor beta chains in this list originate from one sample, sequenced in a study of CD8 T cells in ankylosing spondylitis. MiXCR was run by TCRdb on the 5' RACE reads, yielding one entry per CDR3 protein. The sample lists 300,000 to 400,000 distinct CDR3 sequences; 20% to 25% were seen once. Sequenced material: blood, either unsorted or a sorted T cell fraction (not recorded which). These receptors came from a male donor with ankylosing spondylitis or in good health (not recorded which).

The gene calls are TRBV3-1 and TRBJ1-1; TRBD1 agrees at 7 bases. The CDR3 sequence is 12 residues long. Germline V gives CDR1 LGHDT, CDR2 YNNKEL (reference sequence). The V and J ends lost 0 bases and 9 bases, in that order; junction bases with no gene match: 1. CDR3 residues: CASSQEDRKAFF. Written as DNA, the CDR3 is TGTGCCAGCAGCCAAGAGGACAGGAAAGCTTTCTTT.

The V gene is TRBV24-1, the J gene TRBJ2-5, with D possibly matching TRBD2 (7 bases). The V gene's germline CDR1 is KGHDR and CDR2 SFDVKD. Trimming removed 5 bases from V and 4 bases from J, with 16 bases in between. The CDR3 is made up of 15 amino acids. The CDR3 is CATSARGGAGETQYF. CDR3 in DNA: TGTGCCACCAGTGCCCGAGGGGGGGCTGGAGAGACCCAGTACTTC.

The V call is TRBV27, the J call TRBJ2-7, with a tentative D call TRBD2 (6 bases). V gave up 5 bases and J gave up 6 bases, with 14 bases separating them. The CDR3 length is 13 residues. Germline loops: CDR1 MNHEY, CDR2 SMNVEV (reference sequence). In DNA, the CDR3 is TGTGCCAGCAGTGCCTCCGGGGGTCGCGAGCAGTACTTC. As protein: CASSASGGREQYF.

The chain is built from TRBV6-1 and TRBJ1-4; D is undetermined. The CDR3 is 14 residues long. V lost 6 bases, J lost 0 bases, and 8 bases lay in between. From germline, CDR1 is MNHNS and CDR2 SASEGT. In nucleotides, the CDR3 is TGTGCCAGCAGCTCAGTTGCAACTAATGAAAAACTGTTTTTT. Its protein product is CASSSVATNEKLFF.

The gene calls are TRBV19 and TRBJ2-1, with D unresolved. This CDR3 comprises 13 residues. Germline loops: CDR1 LNHDA, CDR2 SQIVND (reference sequence). The V end was cut by 6 bases, the J end by 0 bases, with 6 bases between. The CDR3 sequence is CASSGYSYNEQFF. Written as DNA, the CDR3 is TGTGCCAGTAGCGGCTACTCCTACAATGAGCAGTTCTTC.

This chain connects TRBV5-1 to TRBJ2-7, with D uncertain. V lost 0 bases to trimming and J lost 2 bases, with 6 bases between them. There are 13 residues in the CDR3. CDR1 and CDR2 from the germline V gene are SGHRS and YFSETQ. In DNA form, the CDR3 reads TGCGCCAGCAGCTTGGAAACAGCCTACGAGCAGTACTTC. Translation: CASSLETAYEQYF.

This sequence joins TRBV11-2 and TRBJ2-1; no reliable D call. CDR3 length: 14 residues. The V gene's germline CDR1 is SGHAT and CDR2 FQNNGV. Trimming removed 1 base at V and 4 bases at J, with 8 bases between. CDR3 in amino acids: CASSLAQEYNEQFF. The DNA of the CDR3 is TGTGCCAGCAGCTTAGCCCAGGAATACAATGAGCAGTTCTTC.

This clonotype was observed a few times. This chain uses TRBV12-3 or TRBV12-4 with TRBJ1-2, with 7 bases identical to TRBD1. The trim removed 3 bases at V and 6 bases at J, leaving 10 bases unmatched. This CDR3 is 15 amino acids long. The DNA for the CDR3 is TGTGCCAGCAGTTTGACAGGGCCCTCTGGTGATGGCTACACCTTC. Translation gives CASSLTGPSGDGYTF.

This clonotype was picked up a small number of times. This sequence joins TRBV10-2 and TRBJ2-7, with D possibly matching TRBD2 (6 bases). This CDR3 region has 14 residues. Per the germline V gene, CDR1 is WSHSY and CDR2 is SAAADI. The V gene lost 0 bases and the J gene lost 1 base, with 7 bases spanning the gap. The CDR3 nucleotides read TGCGCCAGCAGTGAGTCGGGACTTTCCTACGAGCAGTACTTC. It yields the protein CASSESGLSYEQYF.

This chain uses TRBV15 with TRBJ2-5; no definite D call. The V end was cut by 0 bases, the J end by 2 bases, with 10 bases between. Looked up from germline, CDR1 is LNHNV and CDR2 is YYDKDF (reference sequence). There are 15 residues in the CDR3. The DNA for the CDR3 is TGTGCCACCAGCAGAGATTGGTCTTCTCAAGAGACCCAGTACTTC. It encodes CATSRDWSSQETQYF.

The rearrangement links TRBV20-1 to TRBJ1-2; D is unresolved. V gave up 4 bases and J gave up 6 bases, with 21 bases separating them. CDR1 and CDR2 from the germline V gene are DFQATT and SNEGSKA (reference sequence). The CDR3 spans 15 residues. The CDR3 protein is CSATPLRAAHDGYTF. CDR3 in DNA: TGCAGTGCTACCCCCCTAAGGGCGGCTCACGATGGCTACACCTTC.

This clonotype came up a few times. V is TRBV7-9 and J is TRBJ2-1, with 9 bases aligning to TRBD1. This CDR3 has 15 amino acids. Germline CDR1 reads SEHNR; CDR2 reads FQNEAQ (reference sequence). J was trimmed by 4 bases and V by 1 base; bases with no gene match: 2. The CDR3 coding sequence is TGTGCCAGCAGCTTAGATGACAGGGGGTACAATGAGCAGTTCTTC. Protein product: CASSLDDRGYNEQFF.

This clonotype was detected once. This sequence joins TRBV14 and TRBJ2-2; D not resolved. V was clipped by 0 bases and J by 4 bases, with 9 bases between them. Germline V gene data show CDR1 as SGHDN and CDR2 as FVKESK. The CDR3 is 15 residues long. CDR3: CASSQESRTTGELFF. CDR3 in DNA: TGTGCCAGCAGCCAAGAATCCAGGACCACCGGGGAGCTGTTTTTT.

The chain uses TRBV27 and TRBJ2-1; TRBD2 matches at 15 bases. This CDR3 contains 15 residues. The trim removed 5 bases at V and 9 bases at J, leaving 5 bases unmatched. Germline CDR1 is MNHEY and CDR2 is SMNVEV (reference sequence). In DNA form, the CDR3 reads TGTGCCAGCAGTCCAGGACTAGCGGGGGGGACTGAGCAGTTCTTC. As protein: CASSPGLAGGTEQFF.

The chain joins TRBV9 to TRBJ2-3; 7 bases align to TRBD2. The J segment lost 2 bases and the V segment lost 2 bases, leaving 8 bases of the junction unmatched. The CDR3 has 16 amino acids. The germline gives CDR1 SGDLS, CDR2 YYNGEE. The CDR3 sequence: CASSVFGGGPTDTQYF. Written as DNA, the CDR3 is TGTGCCAGCAGCGTCTTCGGCGGGGGTCCCACAGATACGCAGTATTTT.

The chain uses TRBV5-6 and TRBJ1-4; D not resolved. Germline V gene sequence: CDR1 SGHDT, CDR2 YYEEEE. CDR3 length: 12 residues. V was pared by 3 bases and J by 10 bases, with 10 bases between. CDR3 region: CASSYTDGKLFF. CDR3 bases: TGTGCCAGCAGCTACACCGATGGAAAACTGTTTTTT.

V gene TRBV12-3 or TRBV12-4 combines with J gene TRBJ2-3; 10 bases map to TRBD1. V lost 7 bases and J lost 4; bases outside the gene matches: 8. This CDR3 is 15 amino acids long. CDR3 protein: CASTILGQGADTQYF. DNA of the CDR3: TGTGCCAGCACCATCCTTGGACAGGGGGCAGATACGCAGTATTTT.

This clonotype was seen more than once but under ten times. This chain links TRBV11-2 with TRBJ2-7; 10 nucleotides match TRBD2. CDR1 and CDR2 from the germline V gene are SGHAT and FQNNGV. CDR3 size: 15 residues. Trimming took 1 base from V and 7 from J; bases not matched to a gene: 7. In nucleotides, the CDR3 is TGTGCCAGCAGCTTAGTGCGGCTAGCGGGGGTTGAGCAGTACTTC. Residues: CASSLVRLAGVEQYF.

This clonotype was counted only a few times. The chain combines TRBV12-3 or TRBV12-4 with TRBJ2-1, with 7 bases fitting TRBD1. Trimming cost V 4 bases and J 7 bases; bases outside gene matches: 7. The CDR3 runs to 14 residues. The CDR3 DNA follows: TGTGCCAGCAGTTCATACAGGGGTTCGAATGAGCAGTTCTTC. This codes for CASSSYRGSNEQFF.

This chain uses TRBV5-6 with TRBJ2-5; D may be TRBD1 (5 bases). V lost 3 bases to trimming and J lost 1 base, with 13 bases between them. This CDR3 is built from 15 residues. The germline V gene has CDR1 SGHDT and CDR2 YYEEEE. The CDR3 sequence is CASSWVGQGQETQYF. Here the CDR3 DNA reads TGTGCCAGCAGCTGGGTAGGGCAGGGCCAAGAGACCCAGTACTTC.

The rearrangement uses TRBV11-2 and TRBJ2-2, with D possibly matching TRBD1 (5 bases). From germline, CDR1 is SGHAT and CDR2 FQNNGV. The CDR3 totals 16 residues. Deletions cut 5 bases from V and 2 bases from J, with 15 bases between. CDR3 protein: CASSAGHLLNTGELFF. The CDR3 DNA reads as TGTGCCAGCAGCGCCGGACACCTTCTAAACACCGGGGAGCTGTTTTTT.

In its sample, this clonotype was seen a few times. The chain joins TRBV6-1 to TRBJ2-5, with a weak D call TRBD2 (5 bases). There are 15 residues in the CDR3. Deletions cut 6 bases from V and 2 bases from J, with 16 bases between. Per the germline V gene, CDR1 is MNHNS and CDR2 is SASEGT. This chain's CDR3 is CASSPGNPSQETQYF. Written as DNA, the CDR3 is TGTGCCAGCAGCCCCGGGAACCCCTCACAAGAGACCCAGTACTTC.

The chain employs TRBV7-9 and TRBJ2-7; D may be TRBD1 (5 bases). V was trimmed by 4 bases and J by 1 base, leaving 11 bases between them. Germline CDR1 SEHNR, CDR2 FQNEAQ (reference sequence). The CDR3 has 14 residues. This chain's CDR3 is CASSSSTVSYEQYF. CDR3 nucleotide sequence: TGTGCCAGCAGCTCCTCGACAGTATCCTACGAGCAGTACTTC.

The chain is built from TRBV12-3 or TRBV12-4 and TRBJ2-3; 7 positions agree with TRBD2. This CDR3 is 14 amino acids long. J lost 5 bases, V lost 3 bases, and 5 bases had no gene match. CDR3 coding DNA: TGTGCCAGCAGTTTCATCGCTAGCGGAGATACGCAGTATTTT. Translated: CASSFIASGDTQYF.

A few counts support this clonotype. The chain employs TRBV24-1 and TRBJ2-2, with D perhaps TRBD1 (6 bases). The CDR3 length is 14 residues. Trimming took 7 bases from V and 6 from J, leaving 14 bases between them. Germline CDR1 and CDR2: KGHDR and SFDVKD. The CDR3 loop reads CATSGTTRSGELFF. The CDR3 bases are TGTGCCACCAGCGGGACAACACGTTCCGGGGAGCTGTTTTTT.

This clonotype has a handful of counts. The V and J genes are TRBV6-6 and TRBJ2-1; D gene unclear. Germline V gene data show CDR1 as MNHNY and CDR2 as SVGAGI (reference sequence). There are 12 residues in the CDR3. V was cut by 3 bases and J by 6 bases, with 6 bases left in between. This CDR3 is CASSYTVNEQFF. Written as DNA, the CDR3 is TGTGCCAGCAGTTATACGGTCAATGAGCAGTTCTTC.